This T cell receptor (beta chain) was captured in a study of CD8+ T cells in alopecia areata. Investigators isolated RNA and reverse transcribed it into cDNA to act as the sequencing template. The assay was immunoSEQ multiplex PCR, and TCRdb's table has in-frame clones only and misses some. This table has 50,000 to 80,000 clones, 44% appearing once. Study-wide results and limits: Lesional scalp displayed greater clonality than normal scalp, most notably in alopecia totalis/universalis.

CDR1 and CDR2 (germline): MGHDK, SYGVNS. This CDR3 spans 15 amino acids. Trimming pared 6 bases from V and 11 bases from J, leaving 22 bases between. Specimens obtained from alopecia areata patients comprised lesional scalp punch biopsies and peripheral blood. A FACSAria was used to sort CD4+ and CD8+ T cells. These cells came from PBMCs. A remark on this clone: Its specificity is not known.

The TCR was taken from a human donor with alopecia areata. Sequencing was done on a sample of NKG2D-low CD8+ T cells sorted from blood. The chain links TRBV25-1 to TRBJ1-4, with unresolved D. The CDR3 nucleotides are TGTGCCAGCAGCATCACAGAAGGTGGGGTCTGGAAACTGTTTTTT. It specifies CASSITEGGVWKLFF.